These 21 T cell receptor beta chains originate from one sample sequenced in a study of T cells in Graves' hyperthyroidism and ophthalmopathy. TCR beta CDR3 sequences were amplified from RNA transcripts. First-round RT-PCR of the TCR CDR3 relied on the HTBI primer set. TCRdb reprocessed the multiplex PCR reads with MiXCR, giving one entry per CDR3 protein. Of 550,000 to 700,000 distinct CDR3 sequences listed, more than 45% are singletons. Material for sequencing was peripheral blood or thyroid tissue (not recorded which). The receptors shown here come from an adult woman with Graves' disease, either hyperthyroidism or ophthalmopathy (not recorded which).

This clonotype was detected ten times or more. The chain links TRBV29-1 to TRBJ1-1; TRBD1 is a possible D gene (5 bases). There are 15 residues in the CDR3. Germline V gives CDR1 SQVTM, CDR2 ANQGSEA. V was cut by 8 bases and J by 3 bases, with 22 bases left in between. The CDR3 region has the DNA TGCAGCCCTGGGGGGGACGGTGGGAGGGACACTGAAGCTTTCTTT. Its protein is CSPGGDGGRDTEAFF.

This clonotype was seen only a few times. V gene TRBV10-3 combines with J gene TRBJ2-5; 8 bases agree with TRBD2. CDR1 is ENHRY, CDR2 SYGVKD, per germline. J lost 5 bases, V lost 4 bases, and 6 bases had no gene match. This CDR3 spans 14 amino acids. This CDR3 is CAISGSGSYETQYF. CDR3 nucleotides: TGTGCCATCAGTGGCAGCGGGAGTTATGAGACCCAGTACTTC.

This clonotype was recorded many times. V and J are TRBV5-1 and TRBJ1-1; 7 nucleotides align to TRBD1. This CDR3 is 14 amino acids long. The V and J ends lost 5 bases and 3 bases, in that order; junction bases with no gene match: 7. Germline V CDR1 and CDR2: SGHRS, YFSETQ. The CDR3 sequence: CASRTTGTDTEAFF. CDR3 DNA: TGCGCCAGCAGAACGACCGGGACAGACACTGAAGCTTTCTTT.

Worth noting for this clonotype: A read error may produce the germline difference seen at one junction end. The V gene is TRBV7-2, the J gene TRBJ1-5; no clear D. Germline V gene data show CDR1 as SGHTA and CDR2 as FQGNSA. The length of the CDR3 is 15 residues. The CDR3 sequence: CASSLVPGSNQPQHF. As DNA, the CDR3 is TGCGCCAGCAGCTTGGTTCCGGGGAGCAATCAGCCCCAGCATTTT.

The J gene is TRBJ2-7, the V gene TRBV5-1, with 8 bases identical to TRBD2. This CDR3 region has 16 residues. The V segment lost 2 bases and the J segment 3 bases; nucleotides outside the gene matches: 10. Germline V lookup: CDR1 SGHRS, CDR2 YFSETQ. CDR3 sequence (DNA): TGCGCCAGCAGCTTACGGGAGGAACTAGCGGACTACGAGCAGTACTTC. It encodes CASSLREELADYEQYF.

This clonotype was observed at least ten times. The germline gene is not matched at one end of the junction; a read error may be the cause. The rearrangement links TRBV5-1 to TRBJ2-6; D ambiguous. This CDR3 contains 8 residues. Per germline, CDR1 SGHRS and CDR2 YFSETQ. This CDR3 is CASSSLTF. CDR3 DNA sequence: TGTGCCAGCAGCTCCCTCACTTTT.

Concerning this clonotype itself: A much larger clone differs by one base, so this may be a read error. V and J are TRBV10-3 and TRBJ2-7; weak D call: TRBD2 (6 bases). V was cut by 10 bases and J by 9 bases, with 16 bases left in between. Looked up from germline, CDR1 is ENHRY and CDR2 is SYGVKD. This CDR3 has 11 amino acids. The CDR3 reads CASGWGEGQYF. CDR3 DNA: TGTGCCAGTGGGTGGGGGGAAGGGCAGTACTTC.

About this clonotype: Its ends do not fully match the called genes, so a read error is possible. The chain recombines TRBV4-2 with TRBJ2-7, with 9 bases fitting TRBD1. Germline lookup yields CDR1 LGHNA and CDR2 YNFKEQ. The CDR3 runs to 14 residues. CDR3 coding DNA: TGTGCCAGCAGCTGGGACAGGGCGGGCGGGGAGCTGTACTTC. As protein: CASSWDRAGGELYF.

This clonotype has just a few counts. A much larger clone lies a single base off, so this may be a read error. This chain's CDR3 is CSARQPTNEKLFF. In DNA form, the CDR3 reads TGCAGTGCTAGACAGCCAACTAATGAAAAACTGTTTTTT. The chain recombines TRBV20-1 with TRBJ1-4, with unresolved D. The CDR3 has 13 amino acids. CDR1 and CDR2 from the germline V gene are DFQATT and SNEGSKA (reference sequence). V dropped 2 bases and J dropped 0 bases, with 4 bases sitting between them.

This clonotype was counted ten times or more. The gene calls are TRBV10-3 and TRBJ1-2, with D hard to call. CDR1 and CDR2 (germline): ENHRY, SYGVKD. There are 12 residues in the CDR3. Trimming took 2 bases from V and 8 from J, leaving 9 bases between them. CDR3 sequence (DNA): TGTGCCATCAGTGAGACCTCTGGGGGCTACACCTTC. It translates to CAISETSGGYTF.

The chain is built from TRBV7-6 and TRBJ2-6; D ambiguous. V shed 1 base and J shed 3 bases, with 16 bases lying between them. CDR1 is SGHVS and CDR2 is FNYEAQ in the germline V gene. The CDR3 covers 18 residues. As DNA, the CDR3 is TGTGCCAGCAGCTTAGGGGCGGAGACCTTGAGTGGGGCCAACGTCCTGACTTTC. Protein product: CASSLGAETLSGANVLTF.

This clonotype was observed a handful of times. This chain connects TRBV7-3 to TRBJ1-2; D ambiguous. The CDR3 consists of 13 residues. Trimming pared 2 bases from V and 6 bases from J, leaving 10 bases between. Looked up from germline, CDR1 is SGHTA and CDR2 is FQGTGA. The CDR3, as DNA: TGTGCCAGCAGCTTAGGCCGGGCCGATGGCTACACCTTC. Amino acids: CASSLGRADGYTF.

The genes are TRBV10-3 and TRBJ1-5, with D perhaps matching TRBD1 (5 bases). V gave up 8 bases and J gave up 2 bases, with 10 bases separating them. The germline V gene has CDR1 ENHRY and CDR2 SYGVKD. The CDR3 is 13 residues long. The CDR3 protein is CAIGGRGNQPQHF. CDR3 DNA sequence: TGTGCCATCGGGGGACGCGGCAATCAGCCCCAGCATTTT.

The chain recombines TRBV10-2 with TRBJ2-7, with 9 bases that match TRBD1. The trim removed 6 bases at V and 7 bases at J, leaving 7 bases unmatched. CDR1 and CDR2 from the germline V gene are WSHSY and SAAADI. The CDR3 runs to 13 residues. The CDR3 sequence: CASRDRGPREQYF. The CDR3 DNA follows: TGCGCCAGCAGGGACAGGGGACCTCGGGAGCAGTACTTC.

In its sample, this clonotype was seen many times. The J gene is TRBJ1-5, the V gene TRBV6-1, with D maybe TRBD1 (6 bases). Per the germline V gene, CDR1 is MNHNS and CDR2 is SASEGT. V lost 8 bases to trimming and J lost 3 bases, with 11 bases between them. CDR3 length: 13 residues. CDR3 in amino acids: CASSGVYNQPQHF. The DNA of the CDR3 is TGTGCCAGCTCAGGGGTGTACAATCAGCCCCAGCATTTT.

This clonotype was observed at least ten times. The chain has TRBV3-1 and TRBJ2-5; 8 bases match TRBD1. Trimming removed 5 bases from V and 1 base from J; junction bases left unmatched: 3. This CDR3 contains 14 residues. Germline V gene sequence: CDR1 LGHDT, CDR2 YNNKEL (reference sequence). CDR3 coding DNA: TGTGCCAGCAGCTTAACAGGGGGCCAAGAGACCCAGTACTTC. It specifies CASSLTGGQETQYF.

The chain carries TRBV7-9 and TRBJ1-2; a possible D gene is TRBD1 (5 bases). This CDR3 is built from 14 residues. Germline-derived CDR1 and CDR2 are SEHNR and FQNEAQ (reference sequence). Trimming stripped 5 bases from V and 0 bases from J, with 10 bases between. CDR3 amino acids: CASSPPGPNYGYTF. Here the CDR3 DNA reads TGTGCCAGCAGCCCTCCGGGACCTAACTATGGCTACACCTTC.

The V and J genes are TRBV7-9 and TRBJ2-7, with a tentative D call TRBD1 (5 bases). Looked up from germline, CDR1 is SEHNR and CDR2 is FQNEAQ (reference sequence). Trimming stripped 4 bases from V and 3 bases from J, with 10 bases between. The CDR3 is 13 residues long. The CDR3 is CASSSGRVYEQYF. For the CDR3, the DNA is TGTGCCAGCAGCTCGGGCAGGGTCTACGAGCAGTACTTC.

The gene calls are TRBV6-6 and TRBJ2-5, with TRBD1 identical over 8 bases. CDR1 and CDR2 (germline): MNHNY, SVGAGI (reference sequence). This CDR3 has 15 amino acids. Trimming took 4 bases from V and 5 from J; bases not matched to a gene: 9. The CDR3: CASSSTGGMMETQYF. For the CDR3, the DNA is TGTGCCAGCAGTTCCACAGGGGGGATGATGGAGACCCAGTACTTC.

This clonotype was seen only a few times. The chain uses TRBV30 and TRBJ1-5; D is uncertain. Germline CDR1 GTSNPN, CDR2 SVGIG (reference sequence). V was pared by 5 bases and J by 7 bases, with 15 bases between. CDR3 length: 13 amino acids. CDR3 region: CAWGSRTDQPQHF. CDR3 bases: TGTGCCTGGGGAAGCCGAACAGACCAGCCCCAGCATTTT.

This clonotype was seen at least ten times. The gene calls are TRBV7-3 and TRBJ2-2, with D unresolved. CDR1 SGHTA and CDR2 FQGTGA come from the germline V gene. V was trimmed by 4 bases and J by 6 bases, leaving 12 bases between them. The CDR3 consists of 14 residues. The CDR3 is CASSYVSSAGELFF. CDR3 DNA: TGTGCCAGCAGCTACGTTTCAAGTGCCGGGGAGCTGTTTTTT. Supplemented by reference TRBV7-3 and TRBJ2-2, the full variable domain reads GAGVSQTPSNKVTEKGKYVELRCDPISGHTALYWYRQSLGQGPEFLIYFQGTGAADDSGLPNDRFFAVRPEGSVSTLKIQRTERGDSAVYLCASSYVSSAGELFFGEGSRLTVL.